This T cell receptor (beta chain) stems from a study of shared clonotypes between healthy human individuals. About the research overall: Researchers assigned three CD4 naive, three CD4 memory, two CD8 naive and one CD8 memory plate to each donor.

Here immunoSEQ multiplex PCR was the method, and the copy in TCRdb shows in-frame clones only, minus some. The repertoire has 1.6 million or so clones, 98% to 99% of them found once; the top ten carry about 0.34%. Germline V lookup: CDR1 MNHEY, CDR2 SVGAGI. Trimming took 6 bases from V and 0 from J, leaving 3 bases between them. CDR3 length: 12 amino acids. The receptor's source is a man under 40 in good health. Sequenced input: naive CD4+ T cells sorted from blood. Described subset: CD45RA+ positively selected. The chain recombines TRBV6-5 with TRBJ1-3; D not resolved. The CDR3, as DNA: TGTGCCAGCAGCAACTCTGGAAACACCATATATTTT. Translated, it gives CASSNSGNTIYF.